Following are 27 T cell receptor beta chains from one sample sequenced in a study of shared clonotypes between healthy human individuals. The table came from immunoSEQ multiplex PCR; TCRdb's copy has only in-frame clones and leaves some out. The table lists about 960,000 clones, approximately 80% of them singletons, with approximately 1.5% in the top ten. The sequencing input was memory CD4+ T cells sorted from blood. Subset described: CD45RA-negative fraction. The source is a young man in good health.

This clone has more than one count but fewer than ten. This chain connects TRBV7-2 to TRBJ2-7; no reliable D call. CDR1 is SGHTA, CDR2 FQGNSA, per germline. This CDR3 has 14 amino acids. Trimming removed 2 bases at V and 3 bases at J, with 11 bases between. The CDR3 sequence is CASSLRASYYEQYF. The CDR3 bases are TGTGCCAGCAGCTTACGGGCCAGTTACTACGAGCAGTACTTC.

This sequence joins TRBV30 and TRBJ1-3, with D tentatively TRBD1 (5 bases). In germline, CDR1 is GTSNPN, CDR2 SVGIG (reference sequence). The CDR3 extends over 15 amino acids. V was pared by 1 base and J by 0 bases, with 10 bases between. The CDR3 DNA reads as TGTGCCTGGAGTGAACCAGGGCTCTCTGGAAACACCATATATTTT. The encoded protein is CAWSEPGLSGNTIYF.

The sample holds a few counts of this clone. The J gene is TRBJ2-3, the V gene TRBV6-6; a weak D match, TRBD2 (6 bases). The CDR3 extends over 14 amino acids. V lost 7 bases to trimming and J lost 0 bases, with 11 bases between them. The germline V gene has CDR1 MNHNY and CDR2 SVGAGI (reference sequence). The CDR3: CASKSGTSTDTQYF. In DNA form, the CDR3 reads TGTGCCAGCAAATCCGGGACTAGCACAGATACGCAGTATTTT.

This chain connects TRBV6-6 to TRBJ2-1; D remains ambiguous. Deletions cut 0 bases from V and 7 bases from J, with 7 bases between. This CDR3 spans 13 amino acids. Germline CDR1 MNHNY, CDR2 SVGAGI (reference sequence). The CDR3 region is CASSYSNGNEQFF. The CDR3 coding sequence is TGTGCCAGCAGTTACTCGAACGGTAATGAGCAGTTCTTC.

The rearrangement uses TRBV28 and TRBJ1-2; tentatively, D is TRBD1 (6 bases). The V gene lost 3 bases and the J gene lost 3 bases, with 11 bases spanning the gap. This CDR3 spans 14 amino acids. Germline CDR1 reads MDHEN; CDR2 reads SYDVKM. This CDR3 reads CASSFVGQYYGYTF. CDR3 bases: TGTGCCAGCAGTTTTGTTGGACAGTACTATGGCTACACCTTC.

A few counts support this clone. The chain carries TRBV5-1 and TRBJ1-6; D unresolved. Germline V gives CDR1 SGHRS, CDR2 YFSETQ. The germline V and J ends were trimmed by 5 bases and 2 bases, with 14 bases remaining between them. This CDR3 has 16 amino acids. CDR3 residues: CASSQKAFTYNSPLHF. The CDR3 region has the DNA TGCGCCAGCAGTCAGAAGGCCTTCACCTATAATTCACCCCTCCACTTT.

The chain carries TRBV4-1 and TRBJ2-1; 13 nucleotides agree with TRBD2. In germline, CDR1 is MGHRA, CDR2 YSYEKL. The CDR3 has 20 residues. With V trimmed by 1 base and J by 6 bases, 15 bases remained unmatched. The CDR3 spells CASSQGLLAGGPTILNEQFF. Written as DNA, the CDR3 is TGCGCCAGCAGCCAAGGTCTACTAGCGGGAGGGCCAACGATTCTCAATGAGCAGTTCTTC.

This sequence joins TRBV10-3 and TRBJ2-2; D perhaps matches TRBD1 (7 bases). The germline CDR1 and CDR2 sequences are ENHRY and SYGVKD. The V gene lost 6 bases and the J gene lost 5 bases, with 16 bases spanning the gap. The CDR3 consists of 15 residues. CDR3 DNA sequence: TGTGCCATCAGCGGGGGACAGCACACTACCGGGGAGCTGTTTTTT. This translates into CAISGGQHTTGELFF.

The genes are TRBV25-1 and TRBJ1-5; D uncertain. Germline V gene data show CDR1 as MGHDK and CDR2 as SYGVNS. Trimming left V 2 bases short and J 1 base short, with 9 bases between. The CDR3 extends over 15 amino acids. The CDR3 spells CASSERGLSNQPQHF. The CDR3 bases are TGTGCCAGCAGTGAACGAGGGTTGAGCAATCAGCCCCAGCATTTT.

This clone is a singleton in its sample. This chain links TRBV5-4 with TRBJ2-5; D unresolved. The germline CDR1 and CDR2 sequences are SGHNT and YYREEE (reference sequence). The CDR3 has 14 amino acids. V lost 4 bases to trimming and J lost 1 base, with 11 bases between them. The CDR3 region is CASSRPGPQETQYF. The CDR3 bases are TGTGCCAGCAGCCGACCGGGCCCCCAAGAGACCCAGTACTTC.

The chain uses TRBV30 and TRBJ1-6; a possible D gene is TRBD1 (5 bases). The CDR3 spans 14 residues. Deletions cut 2 bases from V and 7 bases from J, with 12 bases between. Germline lookup yields CDR1 GTSNPN and CDR2 SVGIG (reference sequence). The CDR3 region is CAWSIGGENSPLHF. The CDR3 DNA sequence: TGTGCCTGGAGTATTGGAGGGGAGAATTCACCCCTCCACTTT.

The chain uses TRBV6-6 and TRBJ1-6, with D unresolved. Looked up from germline, CDR1 is MNHNY and CDR2 is SVGAGI (reference sequence). Deletions cut 5 bases from V and 0 bases from J, with 8 bases between. The CDR3 has 15 residues. The CDR3 reads CASSPDGSYNSPLHF. The DNA for the CDR3 is TGTGCCAGCAGTCCGGATGGCTCCTATAATTCACCCCTCCACTTT.

DNA of the CDR3: TGTGCCAGCAAAGCGGGGGGTCGGGTCGGGGAGCTGTTTTTT. It translates to CASKAGGRVGELFF. This chain links TRBV6-5 with TRBJ2-2, with TRBD2 matching 9 bases. Germline lookup yields CDR1 MNHEY and CDR2 SVGAGI. The J segment lost 7 bases and the V segment lost 7 bases, leaving 7 bases of the junction unmatched. The CDR3 is made up of 14 amino acids.

The chain employs TRBV5-1 and TRBJ2-1; TRBD2 aligns across 9 bases. The CDR3 has 13 residues. J was trimmed by 10 bases and V by 4 bases; bases with no gene match: 6. Germline V gene data show CDR1 as SGHRS and CDR2 as YFSETQ. CDR3 sequence: CASSDQAGGEQFF. The CDR3 DNA sequence: TGCGCCAGCAGCGATCAAGCGGGGGGCGAGCAGTTCTTC.

The chain uses TRBV11-3 and TRBJ2-7; TRBD2 agrees at 11 bases. The CDR3 length is 18 residues. Per the germline V gene, CDR1 is SGHNT and CDR2 is YENEEA. V shed 0 bases, J shed 3 bases, and the junction held 10 bases outside the gene matches. The CDR3 coding sequence is TGTGCCAGCAGCTTAGATCCCGGTAGCGGGAGGGAAAACTACGAGCAGTACTTC. This codes for CASSLDPGSGRENYEQYF.

The genes are TRBV19 and TRBJ1-1; 7 bases agree with TRBD1. This CDR3 comprises 14 residues. The trim removed 2 bases at V and 7 bases at J, leaving 7 bases unmatched. Per the germline V gene, CDR1 is LNHDA and CDR2 is SQIVND (reference sequence). CDR3 in DNA: TGTGCCAGTAGTATACCGGGACAGCGGATTGAAGCTTTCTTT. It encodes CASSIPGQRIEAFF.

This clone was counted only a few times. The rearrangement uses TRBV21-1 and TRBJ2-4; the table's TRBD1 call for D was not verified on the DNA. TRBV21-1 is classified as a pseudogene. The CDR3 spans 15 residues. In DNA, the CDR3 is TGTGCCAGCAAATTGAACAGCCTAGCCAAAAACATTCAGTACTTC. It yields the protein CASKLNSLAKNIQYF.

V usage is TRBV5-6 and J usage is TRBJ1-5; 11 bases fit TRBD1. V lost 4 bases to trimming and J lost 7 bases; unmatched junction nucleotides: 7. Per germline, CDR1 SGHDT and CDR2 YYEEEE. The CDR3 is 15 amino acids. Written as DNA, the CDR3 is TGTGCCAGCAGCCTCGGGACAGGGGGTCGCCAGCCCCAGCATTTT. It specifies CASSLGTGGRQPQHF.

The chain has TRBV5-1 and TRBJ1-2; D ambiguous. The germline V gene encodes CDR1 SGHRS and CDR2 YFSETQ. The V and J ends lost 0 bases and 4 bases respectively, with 7 bases between them. This CDR3 spans 13 amino acids. This CDR3 is CASSLESPYGYTF. In nucleotides, the CDR3 is TGCGCCAGCAGCTTGGAATCGCCCTATGGCTACACCTTC.

This clone was counted a single time. The chain uses TRBV5-6 and TRBJ2-3; the match to TRBD2 covers 8 bases. This CDR3 region has 16 residues. After removal of 0 bases from V and 0 bases from J, the junction contained 3 bases not matched to a gene. Germline V CDR1 and CDR2: SGHDT, YYEEEE. The CDR3 DNA is TGTGCCAGCAGCTTGGTGGCGGGAGGAAGCACAGATACGCAGTATTTT. This sequence encodes CASSLVAGGSTDTQYF.

V usage is TRBV7-9 and J usage is TRBJ2-3; D is ambiguous. Trimming took 4 bases from V and 4 from J, leaving 12 bases between them. CDR1 SEHNR and CDR2 FQNEAQ come from the germline V gene (reference sequence). This CDR3 comprises 14 residues. The DNA for the CDR3 is TGTGCCAGCAGCTCCCCAGCAGCCTCAGATACGCAGTATTTT. It codes for CASSSPAASDTQYF.

This chain's CDR3 is CASSLDSTRYTF. The DNA for the CDR3 is TGTGCCAGCAGCTTGGACAGCACCCGCTACACCTTC. The chain recombines TRBV11-1 with TRBJ1-2; TRBD1 might be the D (6 bases). Per germline, CDR1 SGHAT and CDR2 FQDESV (reference sequence). V was clipped by 3 bases and J by 9 bases, with 11 bases between them. The CDR3 has 12 amino acids.

The rearrangement links TRBV9 to TRBJ1-6; no reliable D call. With 2 bases removed from V and 6 bases from J, the gap between germline ends came to 6 bases. Germline-derived CDR1 and CDR2 are SGDLS and YYNGEE. The CDR3 runs to 13 residues. The CDR3 nucleotides read TGTGCCAGCAGCGTGATGAGTAATTCACCCCTCCACTTT. Protein sequence: CASSVMSNSPLHF.

For this clone: A much more abundant neighbour one base away suggests this may be a read error. The chain recombines TRBV9 with TRBJ2-5, with 9 bases fitting TRBD1. Germline CDR1 and CDR2: SGDLS and YYNGEE. V dropped 4 bases and J dropped 1; count of bases not matched to a gene: 2. CDR3 size: 14 residues. The CDR3, as DNA: TGTGCCAGCAGCCCGGGACAGGGCCAAGAGACCCAGTACTTC. Translating gives CASSPGQGQETQYF.

This clone appeared a few times. This same CDR3 is encoded by further DNA sequences in the sample. The chain carries TRBV4-1 and TRBJ2-1; 9 nucleotides align to TRBD2. Losses at the gene ends were 0 bases for V and 5 bases for J; bases not matched to a gene: 5. The CDR3 sequence is 16 residues long. Germline assignment: CDR1 MGHRA and CDR2 YSYEKL. The CDR3 is CASSQDRAGGHNEQFF. The CDR3 DNA reads as TGCGCCAGCAGCCAAGATAGGGCGGGAGGGCACAATGAGCAGTTCTTC.

On this clone: Other DNA sequences in this sample translate to the same CDR3. The chain has TRBV7-2 and TRBJ1-2; 12 bases are shared with TRBD1. Germline CDR1 and CDR2: SGHTA and FQGNSA. Trimming at V came to 3 bases and at J to 7 bases, leaving 3 bases not matched to a gene. The CDR3 length is 14 residues. The CDR3 coding sequence is TGTGCCAGCAGCTTGGGACAGGGGGCGCGTGGCTACACCTTC. This gives the protein CASSLGQGARGYTF.

This clone was recorded a few times. The V gene is TRBV6-1, the J gene TRBJ2-2; possibly TRBD1 for D (6 bases). Germline values: CDR1 MNHNS, CDR2 SASEGT. CDR3 length equals 14 residues. V lost 6 bases and J 2 bases, leaving 10 bases between the germline ends. The CDR3 protein is CASRNRANTGELFF. The CDR3 DNA reads as TGTGCCAGCAGAAACAGGGCCAACACCGGGGAGCTGTTTTTT.